The 9 T cell receptor beta chains below were found in one sample sequenced in a study of T cells after yellow fever vaccination. Using its own MiXCR run on the 5' RACE reads, TCRdb lists one record per CDR3 protein. The table includes about 68,000 distinct CDR3 sequences, about 6.5% detected once. The source was CD8+ T cells sorted from PBMCs, collected about 41 days after the first yellow fever vaccination. The receptors derive from a man aged 18 to 30 who received the YFV17D yellow fever vaccine.

The V and J genes are TRBV7-9 and TRBJ2-1; D call uncertain. V shed 7 bases and J shed 8 bases, with 12 bases lying between them. This CDR3 is 12 amino acids long. CDR1 SEHNR and CDR2 FQNEAQ come from the germline V gene (reference sequence). CDR3 bases: TGTGCCAGCACAGATGGCCCGGATGAGCAGTTCTTC. Translating gives CASTDGPDEQFF.

The chain links TRBV7-2 to TRBJ2-5; D gene ambiguous. The V gene lost 1 base and the J gene lost 2 bases, with 8 bases spanning the gap. Germline CDR1 and CDR2: SGHTA and FQGNSA. The CDR3 runs to 14 residues. The CDR3 spells CASSLGGSQETQYF. The CDR3, as DNA: TGTGCCAGCAGCTTAGGCGGCTCACAAGAGACCCAGTACTTC.

This clonotype was observed a handful of times. The rearrangement uses TRBV20-1 and TRBJ2-7, with 10 nucleotides matching TRBD2. The ends lost 2 bases at V and 4 bases at J; junction bases unmatched: 5. The CDR3 is 14 amino acids. Germline loops: CDR1 DFQATT, CDR2 SNEGSKA (reference sequence). CDR3 bases: TGCAGTGCTAGACCTAGCGGGGGCCCTTACGAGCAGTACTTC. Its protein product is CSARPSGGPYEQYF.

This clonotype was detected ten times or more. This chain joins TRBV9 and TRBJ2-5; perhaps TRBD1 as D (5 bases). From germline, CDR1 is SGDLS and CDR2 YYNGEE. V dropped 4 bases and J dropped 1 base, with 11 bases sitting between them. The CDR3 length is 14 residues. The CDR3 DNA follows: TGTGCCAGCAGCAGACCAGGGCGCCAAGAGACCCAGTACTTC. Protein sequence: CASSRPGRQETQYF.

This clonotype was seen only a few times. The V call is TRBV4-3, the J call TRBJ1-1; D remains ambiguous. With 7 bases removed from V and 1 base from J, the gap between germline ends came to 10 bases. This CDR3 is built from 13 residues. The V gene's germline CDR1 is LGHNA and CDR2 YSLEER. CDR3 sequence: CASKYNRNTEAFF. CDR3 sequence (DNA): TGCGCCAGCAAATATAACAGGAACACTGAAGCTTTCTTT.

This chain links TRBV4-3 with TRBJ2-1; D is possibly TRBD2 (5 bases). The CDR3 loop spans 15 amino acids. Germline V gives CDR1 LGHNA, CDR2 YSLEER. V dropped 2 bases and J dropped 9 bases, with 17 bases sitting between them. The CDR3 is CASSQFSWASCEQFF. DNA of the CDR3: TGCGCCAGCAGCCAATTTTCGTGGGCTAGCTGTGAGCAGTTCTTC.

CDR3 loop: CASTGGLVDTQYF. In DNA, the CDR3 is TGTGCCAGCACCGGGGGGCTGGTGGATACGCAGTATTTT. V and J are TRBV12-3 or TRBV12-4 and TRBJ2-3; possibly TRBD2 for D (7 bases). The CDR3 totals 13 residues. Deletions cut 7 bases from V and 6 bases from J, with 14 bases between.

Ten or more counts support this clonotype. This chain links TRBV7-9 with TRBJ2-4; possibly TRBD1 for D (5 bases). CDR1 is SEHNR, CDR2 FQNEAQ, per germline (reference sequence). V shed 1 base and J shed 0 bases, with 13 bases lying between them. The CDR3 spans 17 residues. The CDR3 bases are TGTGCCAGCAGCTTAGATGGGGCCCCGATAGCCAAAAACATTCAGTACTTC. It codes for CASSLDGAPIAKNIQYF.

This clonotype occurred many times. The rearrangement uses TRBV5-1 and TRBJ2-7, with TRBD1 identical over 8 bases. Germline CDR1 and CDR2: SGHRS and YFSETQ. CDR3 length: 14 amino acids. J was trimmed by 7 bases and V by 3 bases; bases with no gene match: 9. The CDR3: CASSWTQGADEQYF. The CDR3 bases are TGCGCCAGCAGCTGGACGCAGGGGGCGGATGAGCAGTACTTC.